This TCR beta chain was identified in a study of T cell responses to AZD1222 COVID-19 vaccine. Profiled with immunoSEQ multiplex PCR; TCRdb holds only in-frame clones, not every one. The profile shows over 100,000 clones, 90% of them singletons. This TCR came from an adult in good health. Specimen: peripheral blood, collected on day 0 of AZD1222 vaccination.

In DNA, the CDR3 is TGCGCCAGCAGCTTCGTTACAGGGGCCACGAACACTGAAGCTTTCTTT. Its protein is CASSFVTGATNTEAFF. This sequence joins TRBV5-1 and TRBJ1-1; 7 positions match TRBD1. CDR3 length: 16 residues. After removal of 2 bases from V and 1 base from J, the junction contained 8 bases not matched to a gene. CDR1 is SGHRS and CDR2 is YFSETQ in the germline V gene. The whole variable domain, remainder taken from reference TRBV5-1 and TRBJ1-1, is KAGVTQTPRYLIKTRGQQVTLSCSPISGHRSVSWYQQTPGQGLQFLFEYFSETQRNKGNFPGRFSGRQFSNSRSEMNVSTLELGDSALYLCASSFVTGATNTEAFFGQGTRLTVV.